This TCR beta chain was sequenced during a study of breast tumors, draining lymph nodes, adjacent tissues. Study-level points and caveats: The data were judged consistent with most tumor T cells coming from lymph node and expanding in tumor. Compared with lymph nodes, tumors were less diverse; compared with nontumor tissue, more. Tumor T cell lymph node origin was a supported hypothesis, not proven.

The CDR3 is made up of 12 amino acids. V shed 1 base and J shed 9 bases, with 8 bases lying between them. The germline gives CDR1 ENHRY, CDR2 SYGVKD. Worth noting for this clonotype: Antigen specificity is unknown.

MiXCR, applied by TCRdb to the multiplex PCR reads, yields one record per CDR3 protein. Altogether around 230,000 distinct CDR3 sequences are present, about 32% being singletons, with the ten largest covering 1.4%. Breast cancer patients provided tissue from their axillary draining lymph nodes. The source of this sequence is a female donor with breast cancer. Some clones in this sample may be carry-over from other donors' samples. Sequencing was performed on axillary lymph node tissue. The J gene is TRBJ2-3, the V gene TRBV10-3; possible D gene TRBD1, 6 bases. The CDR3: CAISEWGRTQYF. The CDR3 DNA follows: TGTGCCATCAGTGAGTGGGGGCGAACGCAGTATTTT.